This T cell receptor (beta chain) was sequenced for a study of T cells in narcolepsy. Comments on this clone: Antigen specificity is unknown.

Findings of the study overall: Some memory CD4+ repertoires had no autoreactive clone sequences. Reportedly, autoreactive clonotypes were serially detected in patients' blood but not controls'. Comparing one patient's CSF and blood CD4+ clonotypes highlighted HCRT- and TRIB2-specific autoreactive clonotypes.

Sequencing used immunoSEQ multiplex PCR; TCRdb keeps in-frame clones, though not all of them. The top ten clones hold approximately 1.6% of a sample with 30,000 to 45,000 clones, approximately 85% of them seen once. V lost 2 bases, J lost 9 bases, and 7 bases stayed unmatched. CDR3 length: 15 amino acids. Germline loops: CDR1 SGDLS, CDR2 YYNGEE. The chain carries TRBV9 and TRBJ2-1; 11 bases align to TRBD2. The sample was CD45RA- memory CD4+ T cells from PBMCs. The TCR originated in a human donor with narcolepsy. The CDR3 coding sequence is TGTGCCAGCAGCGTCGTAGCGGGGGGGCCAGTTGAGCAGTTCTTC. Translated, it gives CASSVVAGGPVEQFF.